The entry that follows covers one T cell receptor beta chain sequence. Its target is not known. The entry originates in a study of T cell responses to AZD1222 COVID-19 vaccine. General study findings and limits: Regions left unmutated in variants are reportedly the target of nearly half of spike-specific TCRs. No day 14 peak samples; only post-peak repertoires were characterized. Females made up more of the donors, who were largely white British, and clonal diversity may have come out too low. Spike-specific TCRs gained breadth and depth after people received two AZD1222 doses.

Trimming pared 0 bases from V and 3 bases from J, leaving 4 bases between. From germline, CDR1 is SGHRS and CDR2 YFSETQ. The CDR3 loop spans 12 amino acids. Repertoires were generated with immunoSEQ multiplex PCR, while TCRdb's copy carries only in-frame clones and drops some. This repertoire shows about 42,000 clones, around 89% found once; its top ten account for approximately 25%. The starting material was peripheral blood, obtained 28 days after the second AZD1222 dose. V usage is TRBV5-1 and J usage is TRBJ2-7; D ambiguous. This sequence was found in an adult who received the AZD1222 COVID-19 vaccine. CDR3 coding DNA: TGCGCCAGCAGCTTGGGTGACTACGAGCAGTACTTC. This codes for CASSLGDYEQYF.